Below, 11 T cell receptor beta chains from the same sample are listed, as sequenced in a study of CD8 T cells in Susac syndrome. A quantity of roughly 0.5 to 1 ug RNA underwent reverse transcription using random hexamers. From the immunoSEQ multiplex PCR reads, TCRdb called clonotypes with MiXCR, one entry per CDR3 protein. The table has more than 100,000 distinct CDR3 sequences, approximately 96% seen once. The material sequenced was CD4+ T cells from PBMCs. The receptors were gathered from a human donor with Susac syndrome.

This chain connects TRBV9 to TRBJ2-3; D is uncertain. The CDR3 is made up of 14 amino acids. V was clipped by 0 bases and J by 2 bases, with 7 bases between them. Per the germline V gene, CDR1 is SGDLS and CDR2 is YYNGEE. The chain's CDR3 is CASSVGPITDTQYF. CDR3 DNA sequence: TGTGCCAGCAGCGTAGGGCCGATCACAGATACGCAGTATTTT.

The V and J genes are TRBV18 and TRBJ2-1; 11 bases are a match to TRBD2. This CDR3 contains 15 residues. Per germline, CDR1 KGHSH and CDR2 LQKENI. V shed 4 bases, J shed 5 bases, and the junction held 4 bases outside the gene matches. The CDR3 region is CASSLLAGGNNEQFF. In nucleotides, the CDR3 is TGTGCCAGCTCACTGCTAGCGGGAGGCAACAATGAGCAGTTCTTC. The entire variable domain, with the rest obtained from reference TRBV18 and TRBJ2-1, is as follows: NAGVMQNPRHLVRRRGQEARLRCSPMKGHSHVYWYRQLPEEGLKFMVYLQKENIIDESGMPKERFSAEFPKEGPSILRIQQVVRGDSAAYFCASSLLAGGNNEQFFGPGTRLTVL.

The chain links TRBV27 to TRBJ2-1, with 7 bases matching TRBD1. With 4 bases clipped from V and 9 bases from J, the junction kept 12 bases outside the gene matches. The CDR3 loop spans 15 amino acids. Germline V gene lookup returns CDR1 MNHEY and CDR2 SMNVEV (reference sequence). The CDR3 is CASSYQGQNFGEQFF. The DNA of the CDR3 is TGTGCCAGCAGTTACCAGGGACAGAACTTTGGTGAGCAGTTCTTC.

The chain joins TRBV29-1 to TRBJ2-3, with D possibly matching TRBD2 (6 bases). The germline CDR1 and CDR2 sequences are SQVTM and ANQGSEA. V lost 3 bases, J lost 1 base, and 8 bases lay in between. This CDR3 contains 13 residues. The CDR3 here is CSVESGGTDTQYF. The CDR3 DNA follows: TGCAGCGTTGAGTCGGGGGGCACAGATACGCAGTATTTT.

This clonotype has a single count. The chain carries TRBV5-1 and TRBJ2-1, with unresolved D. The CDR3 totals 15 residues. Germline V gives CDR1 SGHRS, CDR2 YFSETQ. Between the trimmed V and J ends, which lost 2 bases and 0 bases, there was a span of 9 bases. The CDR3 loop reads CASSFTRSSYNEQFF. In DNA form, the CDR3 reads TGCGCCAGCAGCTTTACCCGTAGCTCCTACAATGAGCAGTTCTTC.

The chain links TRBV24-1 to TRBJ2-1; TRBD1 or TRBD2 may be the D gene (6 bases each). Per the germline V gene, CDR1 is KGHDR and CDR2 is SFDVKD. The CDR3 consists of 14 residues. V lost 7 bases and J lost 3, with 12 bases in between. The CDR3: CATRARGDYNEQFF. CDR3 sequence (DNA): TGTGCCACCAGGGCTAGGGGGGACTACAATGAGCAGTTCTTC.

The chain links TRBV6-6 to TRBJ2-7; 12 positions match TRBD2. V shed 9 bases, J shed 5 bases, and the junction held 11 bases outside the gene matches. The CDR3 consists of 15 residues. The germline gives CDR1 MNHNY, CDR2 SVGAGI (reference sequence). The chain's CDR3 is CASGLTSGSVNEQYF. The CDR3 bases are TGTGCCAGTGGGTTGACTAGCGGGAGTGTAAACGAGCAGTACTTC.

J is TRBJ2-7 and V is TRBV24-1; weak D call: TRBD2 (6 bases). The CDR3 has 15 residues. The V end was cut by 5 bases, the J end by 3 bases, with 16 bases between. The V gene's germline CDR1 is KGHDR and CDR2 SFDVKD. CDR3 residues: CATSARDSPNYEQYF. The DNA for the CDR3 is TGTGCCACCAGTGCCCGGGACTCCCCCAACTACGAGCAGTACTTC.

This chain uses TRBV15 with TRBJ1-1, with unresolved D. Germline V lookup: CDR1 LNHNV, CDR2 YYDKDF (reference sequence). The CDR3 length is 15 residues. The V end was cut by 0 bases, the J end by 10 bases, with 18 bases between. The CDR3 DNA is TGTGCCACCAGCAGAGAGGCCAGTAACGGTATGGGAGCTTTCTTT. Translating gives CATSREASNGMGAFF.

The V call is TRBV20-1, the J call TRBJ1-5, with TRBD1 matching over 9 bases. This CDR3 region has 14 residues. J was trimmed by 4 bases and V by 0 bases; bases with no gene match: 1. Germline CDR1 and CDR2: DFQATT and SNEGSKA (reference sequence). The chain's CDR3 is CSARETGGNQPQHF. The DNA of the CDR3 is TGCAGTGCTAGAGAGACAGGGGGTAATCAGCCCCAGCATTTT.

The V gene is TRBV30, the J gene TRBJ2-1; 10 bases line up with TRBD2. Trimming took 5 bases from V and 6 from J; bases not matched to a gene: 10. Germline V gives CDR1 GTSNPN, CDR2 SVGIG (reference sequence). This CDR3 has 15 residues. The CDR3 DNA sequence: TGTGCCTGGGCCCGACTAGCGGGTATCCCCAATGAGCAGTTCTTC. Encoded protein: CAWARLAGIPNEQFF.